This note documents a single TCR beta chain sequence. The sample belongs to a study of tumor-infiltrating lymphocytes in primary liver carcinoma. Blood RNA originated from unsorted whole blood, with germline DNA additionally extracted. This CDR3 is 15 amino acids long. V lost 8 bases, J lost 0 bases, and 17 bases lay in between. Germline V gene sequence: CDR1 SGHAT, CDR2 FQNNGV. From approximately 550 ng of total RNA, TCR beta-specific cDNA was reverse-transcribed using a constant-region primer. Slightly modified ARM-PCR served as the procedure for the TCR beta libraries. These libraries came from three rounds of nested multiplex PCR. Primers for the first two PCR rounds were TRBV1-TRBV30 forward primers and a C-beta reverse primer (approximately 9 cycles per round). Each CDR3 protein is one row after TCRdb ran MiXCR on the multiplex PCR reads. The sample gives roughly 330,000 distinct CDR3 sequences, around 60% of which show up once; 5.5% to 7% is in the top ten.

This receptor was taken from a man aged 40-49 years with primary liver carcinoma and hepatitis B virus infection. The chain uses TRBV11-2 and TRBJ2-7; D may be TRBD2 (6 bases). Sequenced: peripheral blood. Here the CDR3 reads CASLVGGPLSYEQYF. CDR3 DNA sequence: TGTGCCAGCTTAGTGGGAGGACCCCTCTCCTACGAGCAGTACTTC. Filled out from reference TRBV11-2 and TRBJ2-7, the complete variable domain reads EAGVAQSPRYKIIEKRQSVAFWCNPISGHATLYWYQQILGQGPKLLIQFQNNGVVDDSQLPKDRFSAERLKGVDSTLKIQPAKLEDSAVYLCASLVGGPLSYEQYFGPGTRLTVT.